The T cell receptor beta chain under discussion was sequenced for a study of technical replicates of blood from a few donors. The repertoire was sequenced with immunoSEQ multiplex PCR; TCRdb's copy has only in-frame clones and lacks some. Of 85,000 to 100,000 clones listed, 95% are singletons. Germline V CDR1 and CDR2: SQVTM, ANQGSEA. V lost 6 bases and J lost 5; bases outside the gene matches: 9. CDR3 length: 14 amino acids. This chain connects TRBV29-1 to TRBJ1-4, with 7 bases identical to TRBD1. The sequencing input was T cells isolated from PBMCs. The TCR originated in a human donor in good health. CDR3 nucleotide sequence: TGCAGCGTGTTACGTCCGGGACAGAATGAAAAACTGTTTTTT. This translates into CSVLRPGQNEKLFF.